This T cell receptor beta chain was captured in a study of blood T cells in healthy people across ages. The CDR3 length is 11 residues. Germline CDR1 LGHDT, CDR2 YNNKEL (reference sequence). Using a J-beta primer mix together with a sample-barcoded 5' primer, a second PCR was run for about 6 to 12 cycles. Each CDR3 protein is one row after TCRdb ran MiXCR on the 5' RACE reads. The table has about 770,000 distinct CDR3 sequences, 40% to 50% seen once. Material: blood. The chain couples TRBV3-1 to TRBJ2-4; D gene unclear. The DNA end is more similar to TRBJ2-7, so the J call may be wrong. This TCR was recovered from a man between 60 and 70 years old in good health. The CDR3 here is CASSQYSEQYF. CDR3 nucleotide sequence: TGTGCCAGCAGCCAGTATAGCGAGCAGTACTTC.